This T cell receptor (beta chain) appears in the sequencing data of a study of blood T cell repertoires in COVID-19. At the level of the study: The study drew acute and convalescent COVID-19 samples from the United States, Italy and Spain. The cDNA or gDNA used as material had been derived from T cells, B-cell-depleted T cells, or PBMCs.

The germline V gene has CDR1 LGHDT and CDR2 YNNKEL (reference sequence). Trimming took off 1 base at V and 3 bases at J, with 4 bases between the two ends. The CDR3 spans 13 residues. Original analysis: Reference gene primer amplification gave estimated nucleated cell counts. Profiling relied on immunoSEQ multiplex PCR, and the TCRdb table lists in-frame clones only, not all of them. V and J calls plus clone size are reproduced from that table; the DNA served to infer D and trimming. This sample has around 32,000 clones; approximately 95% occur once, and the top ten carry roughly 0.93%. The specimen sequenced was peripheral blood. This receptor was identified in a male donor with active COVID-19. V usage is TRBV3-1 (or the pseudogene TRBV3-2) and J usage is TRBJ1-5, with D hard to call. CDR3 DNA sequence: TGTGCCAGCAGCCAAGCTACCAATCAGCCCCAGCATTTT. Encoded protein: CASSQATNQPQHF.